What follows describes a single T cell receptor (beta chain). Combining a sample-barcoded 5' primer with a J-beta primer mix, a second PCR ran for 7 to 11 cycles. TCRdb reanalysed the 5' RACE reads using MiXCR and keeps one entry per CDR3 protein. The sample yields 2 million or so distinct CDR3 sequences, about 50% seen once. This record comes from a study of blood T cells in healthy people across ages. After removal of 8 bases from V and 3 bases from J, the junction contained 6 bases not matched to a gene. The CDR3 extends over 14 amino acids. Germline values: CDR1 MNHEY, CDR2 SVGEGT. The chain is built from TRBV6-2 or TRBV6-3 and TRBJ2-1; 8 nucleotides line up with TRBD1. The sequence derives from a woman aged 40 to 49 in good health. The source material was blood. CDR3 nucleotides: TGTGCCAGCCAGGGGGCCAGTGGCTACAATGAGCAGTTCTTC. This gives the protein CASQGASGYNEQFF.